Here is one T cell receptor (beta chain) with its context. Its target antigen remains unknown. It has no much larger one-base neighbor in the sample; base qualities were not kept. Participants in the prospective study were aged roughly 18 to 100 years, lived in under 30 United States geographic areas, and enrolled through a virtual design. In the prospective study, participants were assigned to cohorts based on the clinical history participants reported in a screening survey and a study questionnaire. Recovered participants in ImmuneRACE Cohort 3 were defined by two consecutive negative NP/OP PCR tests, clearance by a healthcare professional, or resolution of symptoms. In the prospective study, mobile phlebotomists collected whole blood, serum and a nasopharyngeal or oropharyngeal swab from each participant. Participants in the prospective study had the option to provide additional blood draws and questionnaires over a 2-month period. Prospective study blood samples were shipped either frozen or at room temperature before DNA extraction.

TCRbeta CDR3 regions were amplified from genomic DNA using the immunoSEQ Assay, a bias-controlled multiplex PCR. As for the authors' bioinformatics: The number of nucleated cells in each sample was estimated from the amplification of reference gene primers within the assay. To quantify the absolute abundance of each unique TCRbeta CDR3 rearrangement, sequence reads were collapsed and filtered. For each sample, productive Simpson clonality was calculated as the square root of Simpson's diversity index over productive rearrangements. TCRdb carries this immuneACCESS record with in-frame sequences only. Its versions omit some clonotypes, under half of them owing to an unresolved V gene in the studies checked, with the rest unexplained. V and J calls and clone size are those listed in that table; D and trimming were worked out from the DNA. In this sample the table shows around 450,000 clones, 90% of which occur a single time. The top ten clones comprise under 0.7% of the sample.

Trimming costs V 5 bases and J 0 bases, and their ends lie 19 bases apart. The germline V gene yields KGHSH for CDR1 and LQKENI for CDR2. The CDR3, cysteine through phenylalanine, is 17 amino acids long. Only the CDR3 portion is preserved as DNA: 51 bases, with reading frame beginning at the first base. The data stem from a study of blood T cell repertoires in COVID-19 (dated by TCRdb to 2019 to 2021). For context, the study as a whole: Collaborator samples came from the United States, Italy and Spain and covered acute and convalescent phases of COVID-19. The material from the prospective study consisted of cDNA or gDNA derived from T cells, B-cell-depleted T cells, or PBMCs. Subjects who had been exposed to COVID-19, were actively infected with it, or had recovered from it provided the deeply sampled blood TCRbeta repertoires that made up the dataset. A freely available public database, intended as a resource for researchers studying the immune response to SARS-CoV-2, is where the repertoires were released. Samples were obtained from the ongoing ImmuneRACE study (first 160 participants) and from some 1,300 subjects provided by 6 global collaborators. A de-identified subject ID, COVID-19 status, age in years and sex were almost always included in the sample metadata. Where HLA class I and class II types were available, the types were taken from metadata supplied by the sample provider, not from assay-based typing. Study-wide conclusions, independent of this receptor: The amount of clinical and demographic metadata varied by source and participant and was provided uncurated.

This sequence was found in a man aged 18 to 30 who had recovered from COVID-19. Sequences were obtained from PBMCs or T cells enriched from blood (not recorded which). The chain was built from TRBV18 and TRBJ1-1, with the D segment identity uncertain. The DNA sequence reads TGTGCCAGCTCATTGACCGGGAGAACTAACATGAACACTGAAGCTTTCTTT. It translates as CASSLTGRTNMNTEAFF. The CDR3 plus the reference TRBV18 and TRBJ1-1 genes for the other parts give the full variable domain: NAGVMQNPRHLVRRRGQEARLRCSPMKGHSHVYWYRQLPEEGLKFMVYLQKENIIDESGMPKERFSAEFPKEGPSILRIQQVVRGDSAAYFCASSLTGRTNMNTEAFFGQGTRLTVV.